One sample yielded the 3 T cell receptor beta chains listed below, sequenced in a study of cytomegalovirus exposure and HLA in healthy donors. The table came from immunoSEQ multiplex PCR; TCRdb's copy has only in-frame clones and leaves some out. The data contain about 220,000 clones, over 80% of them singletons. The specimen sequenced was PBMCs. Source of these receptors: a woman in her late teens or twenties in good health and CMV-seronegative.

The chain uses TRBV6-5 and TRBJ2-7; no definite D call. The V gene lost 0 bases and the J gene lost 6 bases, with 12 bases spanning the gap. The CDR3 is made up of 14 amino acids. CDR1 is MNHEY, CDR2 SVGAGI, per germline. This CDR3 reads CASSYSITPSEQYF. The CDR3 region has the DNA TGTGCCAGCAGTTACTCGATCACCCCGAGCGAGCAGTACTTC.

The chain employs TRBV27 and TRBJ1-5; no clear D. In germline, CDR1 is MNHEY, CDR2 SMNVEV (reference sequence). The CDR3 has 14 amino acids. Deletions cut 3 bases from V and 4 bases from J, with 10 bases between. The CDR3: CASSLRAENQPQHF. The CDR3 coding sequence is TGTGCCAGCAGTTTGAGGGCGGAAAATCAGCCCCAGCATTTT.

This chain connects TRBV6-6 to TRBJ2-5; TRBD1 matches 10 bases. The CDR3 is 13 residues long. Trimming at V came to 6 bases and at J to 4 bases, leaving 2 bases not matched to a gene. The V gene's germline CDR1 is MNHNY and CDR2 SVGAGI (reference sequence). CDR3 in DNA: TGTGCCAGCAGGCGGGACAGGGGAGAGACCCAGTACTTC. It translates to CASRRDRGETQYF.